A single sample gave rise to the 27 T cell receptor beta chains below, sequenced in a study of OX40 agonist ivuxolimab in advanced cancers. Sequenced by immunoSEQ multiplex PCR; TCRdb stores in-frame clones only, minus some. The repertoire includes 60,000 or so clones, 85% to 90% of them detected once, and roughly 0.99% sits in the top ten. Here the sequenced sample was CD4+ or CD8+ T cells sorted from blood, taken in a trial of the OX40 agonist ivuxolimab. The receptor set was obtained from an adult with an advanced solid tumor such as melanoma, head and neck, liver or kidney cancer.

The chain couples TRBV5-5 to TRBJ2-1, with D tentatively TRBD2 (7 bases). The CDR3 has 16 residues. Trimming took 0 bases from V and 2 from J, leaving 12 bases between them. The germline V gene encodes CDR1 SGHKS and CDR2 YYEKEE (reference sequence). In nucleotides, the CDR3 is TGTGCCAGCAGCTTGGTAGGGGGGGACCCCTACAATGAGCAGTTCTTC. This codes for CASSLVGGDPYNEQFF.

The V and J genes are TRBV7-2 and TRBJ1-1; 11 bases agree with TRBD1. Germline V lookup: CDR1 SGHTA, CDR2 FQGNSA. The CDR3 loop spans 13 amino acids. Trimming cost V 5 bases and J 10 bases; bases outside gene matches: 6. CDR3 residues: CASSMDRGRRAFF. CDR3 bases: TGTGCCAGCAGCATGGACAGGGGGCGGAGAGCTTTCTTT.

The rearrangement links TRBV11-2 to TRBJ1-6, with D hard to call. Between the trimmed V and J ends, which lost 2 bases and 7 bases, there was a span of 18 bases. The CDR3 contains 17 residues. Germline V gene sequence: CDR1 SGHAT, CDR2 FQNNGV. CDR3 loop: CASSLQPPRLENSPLHF. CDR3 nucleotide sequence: TGTGCCAGCAGCTTACAGCCTCCCCGCTTAGAGAATTCACCCCTCCACTTT.

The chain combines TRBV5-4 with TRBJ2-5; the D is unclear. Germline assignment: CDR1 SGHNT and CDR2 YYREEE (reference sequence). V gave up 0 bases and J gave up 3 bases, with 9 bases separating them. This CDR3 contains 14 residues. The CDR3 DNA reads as TGTGCCAGCAGCTTGGGACATAGCAAAGAGACCCAGTACTTC. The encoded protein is CASSLGHSKETQYF.

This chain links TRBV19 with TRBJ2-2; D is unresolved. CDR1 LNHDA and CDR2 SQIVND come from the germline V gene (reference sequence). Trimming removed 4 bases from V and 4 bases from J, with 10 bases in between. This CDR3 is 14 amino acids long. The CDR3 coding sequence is TGTGCCAGTAGTACAGACTTAGGCACCGGGGAGCTGTTTTTT. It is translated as CASSTDLGTGELFF.

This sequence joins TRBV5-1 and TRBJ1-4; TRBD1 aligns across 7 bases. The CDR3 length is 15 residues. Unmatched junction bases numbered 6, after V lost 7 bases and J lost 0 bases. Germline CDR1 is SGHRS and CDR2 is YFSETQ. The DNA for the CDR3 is TGCGCCAGCCAGACAGGGATCGCAACTAATGAAAAACTGTTTTTT. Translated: CASQTGIATNEKLFF.

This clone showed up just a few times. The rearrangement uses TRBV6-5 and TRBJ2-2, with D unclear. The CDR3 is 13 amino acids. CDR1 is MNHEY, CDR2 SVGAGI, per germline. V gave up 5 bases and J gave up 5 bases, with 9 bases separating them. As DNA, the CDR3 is TGTGCCAGCAGTCGGTCGAGGACCGGGGAGCTGTTTTTT. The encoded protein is CASSRSRTGELFF.

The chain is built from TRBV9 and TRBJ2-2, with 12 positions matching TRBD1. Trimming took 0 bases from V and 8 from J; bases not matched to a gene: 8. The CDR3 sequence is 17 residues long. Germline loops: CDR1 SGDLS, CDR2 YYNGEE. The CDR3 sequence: CASSVAPGQGAPGELFF. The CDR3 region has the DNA TGTGCCAGCAGCGTAGCCCCGGGACAGGGGGCGCCAGGGGAGCTGTTTTTT.

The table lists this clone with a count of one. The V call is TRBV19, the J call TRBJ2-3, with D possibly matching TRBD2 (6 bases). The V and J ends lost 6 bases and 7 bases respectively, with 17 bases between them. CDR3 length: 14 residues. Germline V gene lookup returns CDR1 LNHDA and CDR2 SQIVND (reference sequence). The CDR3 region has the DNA TGTGCCAGTAGGCCCCGCGGGGAAACGTATACGCAGTATTTT. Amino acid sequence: CASRPRGETYTQYF.

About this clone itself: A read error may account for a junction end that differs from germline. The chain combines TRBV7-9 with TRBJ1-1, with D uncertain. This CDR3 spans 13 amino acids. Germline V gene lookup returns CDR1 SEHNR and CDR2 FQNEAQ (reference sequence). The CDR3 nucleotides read TGTGCCAGCAGCCTAGCGACAAACACTGAAGCTTTCTTT. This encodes CASSLATNTEAFF.

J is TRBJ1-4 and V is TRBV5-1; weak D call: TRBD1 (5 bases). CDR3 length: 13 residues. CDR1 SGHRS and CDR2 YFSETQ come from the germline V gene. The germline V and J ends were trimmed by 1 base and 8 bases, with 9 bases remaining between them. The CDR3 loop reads CASSLTGGEKLFF. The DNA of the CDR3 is TGCGCCAGCAGCTTGACAGGCGGCGAAAAACTGTTTTTT.

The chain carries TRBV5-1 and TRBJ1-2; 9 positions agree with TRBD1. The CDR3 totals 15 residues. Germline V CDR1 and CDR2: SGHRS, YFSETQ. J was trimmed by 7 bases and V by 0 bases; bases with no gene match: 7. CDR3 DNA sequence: TGCGCCAGCAGCTTGGGTGGGACAGGGACTGGTGGCTACACCTTC. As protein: CASSLGGTGTGGYTF.

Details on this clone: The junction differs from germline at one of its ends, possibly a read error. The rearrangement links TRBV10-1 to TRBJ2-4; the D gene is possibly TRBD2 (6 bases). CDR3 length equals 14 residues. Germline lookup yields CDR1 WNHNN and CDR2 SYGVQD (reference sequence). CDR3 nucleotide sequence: TGCGCCAGAGCAGGGAGGTTGGGTAAAAGCATTCAGTACTTC. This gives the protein CARAGRLGKSIQYF.

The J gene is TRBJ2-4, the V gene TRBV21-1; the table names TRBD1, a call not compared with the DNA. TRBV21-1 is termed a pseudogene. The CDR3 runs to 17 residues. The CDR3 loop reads CASSNDPGQGAKNIQYF. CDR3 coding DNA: TGTGCCAGCAGCAACGACCCAGGGCAGGGGGCCAAAAACATTCAGTACTTC.

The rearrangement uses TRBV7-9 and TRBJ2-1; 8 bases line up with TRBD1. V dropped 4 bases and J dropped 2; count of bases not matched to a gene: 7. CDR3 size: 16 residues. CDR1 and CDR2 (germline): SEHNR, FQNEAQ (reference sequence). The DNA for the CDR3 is TGTGCCAGCAGCTCCCGGACAGGGTTCGCCTACAATGAGCAGTTCTTC. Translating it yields CASSSRTGFAYNEQFF.

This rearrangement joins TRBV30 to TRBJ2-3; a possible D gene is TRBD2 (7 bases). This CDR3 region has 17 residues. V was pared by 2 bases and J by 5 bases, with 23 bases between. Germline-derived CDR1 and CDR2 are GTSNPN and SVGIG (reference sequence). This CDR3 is CAWSFVPLAGAGDTQYF. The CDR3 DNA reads TGTGCCTGGAGTTTCGTACCTCTGGCGGGGGCGGGAGATACGCAGTATTTT.

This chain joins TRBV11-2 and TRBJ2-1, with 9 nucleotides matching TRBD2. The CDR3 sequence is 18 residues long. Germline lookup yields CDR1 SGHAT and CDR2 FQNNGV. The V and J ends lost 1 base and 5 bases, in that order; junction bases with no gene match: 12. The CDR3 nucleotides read TGTGCCAGCAGCTTAGGACGGCTAGCGGGGTCCATTGACAATGAGCAGTTCTTC. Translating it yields CASSLGRLAGSIDNEQFF.

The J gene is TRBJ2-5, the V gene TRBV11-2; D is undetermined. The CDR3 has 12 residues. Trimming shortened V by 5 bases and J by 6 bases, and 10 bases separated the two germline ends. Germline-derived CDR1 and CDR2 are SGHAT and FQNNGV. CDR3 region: CASSLSRQTQYF. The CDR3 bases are TGTGCCAGCAGCCTCTCAAGGCAGACCCAGTACTTC. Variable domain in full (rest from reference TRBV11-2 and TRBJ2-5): EAGVAQSPRYKIIEKRQSVAFWCNPISGHATLYWYQQILGQGPKLLIQFQNNGVVDDSQLPKDRFSAERLKGVDSTLKIQPAKLEDSAVYLCASSLSRQTQYFGPGTRLLVL.

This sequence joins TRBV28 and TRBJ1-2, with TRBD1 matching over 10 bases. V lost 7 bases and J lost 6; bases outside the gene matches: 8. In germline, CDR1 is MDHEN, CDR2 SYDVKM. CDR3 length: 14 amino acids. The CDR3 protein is CASITGQGGNGYTF. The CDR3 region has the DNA TGTGCCAGCATTACCGGACAGGGGGGGAATGGCTACACCTTC.

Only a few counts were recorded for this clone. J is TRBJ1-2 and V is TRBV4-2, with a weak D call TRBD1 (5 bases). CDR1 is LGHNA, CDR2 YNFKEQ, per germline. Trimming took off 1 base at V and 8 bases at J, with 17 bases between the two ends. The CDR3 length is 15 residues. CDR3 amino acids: CASSQGGSAARGYTF. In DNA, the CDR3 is TGTGCCAGCAGCCAAGGGGGCAGCGCAGCGAGAGGCTACACCTTC.

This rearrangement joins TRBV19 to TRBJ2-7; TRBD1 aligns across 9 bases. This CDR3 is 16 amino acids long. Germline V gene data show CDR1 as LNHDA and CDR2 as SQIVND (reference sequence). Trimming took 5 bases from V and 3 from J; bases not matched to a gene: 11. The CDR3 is CASSRTGTGIFYEQYF. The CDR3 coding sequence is TGTGCCAGTAGTCGCACCGGGACAGGGATTTTCTACGAGCAGTACTTC.

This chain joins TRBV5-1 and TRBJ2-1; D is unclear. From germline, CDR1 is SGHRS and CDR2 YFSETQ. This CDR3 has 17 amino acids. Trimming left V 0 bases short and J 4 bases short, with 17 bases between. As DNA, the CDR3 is TGCGCCAGCAGCTTGGTACCCCCGGCCCCTTTTTACAATGAGCAGTTCTTC. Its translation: CASSLVPPAPFYNEQFF.

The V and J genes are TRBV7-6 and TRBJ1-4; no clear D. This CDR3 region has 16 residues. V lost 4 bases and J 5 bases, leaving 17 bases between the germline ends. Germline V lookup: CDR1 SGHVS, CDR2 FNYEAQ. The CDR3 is CASSSLGQGQNEKLFF. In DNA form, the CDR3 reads TGTGCCAGCAGCTCTCTCGGGCAAGGGCAGAATGAAAAACTGTTTTTT.

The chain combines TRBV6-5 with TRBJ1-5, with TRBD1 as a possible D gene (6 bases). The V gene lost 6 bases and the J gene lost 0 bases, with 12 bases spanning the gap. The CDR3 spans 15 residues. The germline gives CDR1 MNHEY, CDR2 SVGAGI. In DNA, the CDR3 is TGTGCCAGCAGCTCACAGGGTTATAGCAATCAGCCCCAGCATTTT. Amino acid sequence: CASSSQGYSNQPQHF.

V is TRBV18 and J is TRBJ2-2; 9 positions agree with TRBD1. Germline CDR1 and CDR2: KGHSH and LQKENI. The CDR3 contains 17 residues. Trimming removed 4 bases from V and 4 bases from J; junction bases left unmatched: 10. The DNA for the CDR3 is TGTGCCAGCTCACGAATGTCCGGGACAGGGACCACCGGGGAGCTGTTTTTT. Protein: CASSRMSGTGTTGELFF.

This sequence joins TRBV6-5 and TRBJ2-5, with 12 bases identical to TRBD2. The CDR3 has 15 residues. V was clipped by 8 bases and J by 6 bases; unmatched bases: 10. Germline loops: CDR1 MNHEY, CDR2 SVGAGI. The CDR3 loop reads CASGFSSGGAQTQYF. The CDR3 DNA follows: TGTGCCAGCGGTTTTTCTAGCGGGGGGGCGCAGACCCAGTACTTC.

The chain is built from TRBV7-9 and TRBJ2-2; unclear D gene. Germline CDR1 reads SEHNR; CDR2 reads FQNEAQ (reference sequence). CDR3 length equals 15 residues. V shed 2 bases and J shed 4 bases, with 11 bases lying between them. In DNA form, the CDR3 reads TGTGCCAGCAGCTTATACGGTCCGGTCACCGGGGAGCTGTTTTTT. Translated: CASSLYGPVTGELFF.